The clone carrying this TCR beta chain was recorded once. Its antigen is unknown. The data originate from a study of blood T cells in healthy people across ages. Overall study results and limits: No conclusive comparison of naive versus antigen-experienced cells was possible with unsorted PBMCs. The study found more naive CD4+ cells and higher diversity in long-lived than aged donors.

It was with a sample-barcoded 5' primer and a J-beta primer mix that a second PCR of roughly 7 to 12 cycles was run. All cDNA molecules were each tagged by a template-switch adaptor with 12 random nucleotides. TCRdb independently ran MiXCR on the 5' RACE reads; one entry per CDR3 protein. Altogether about 780,000 distinct CDR3 sequences are present, 62% being singletons, with the ten largest covering about a quarter. V was pared by 6 bases and J by 4 bases, with 15 bases between. This CDR3 spans 14 amino acids. This chain joins TRBV12-3 or TRBV12-4 and TRBJ1-2; the D is unclear. Source material: blood. The sequence came from a man aged 25-45 years in good health. CDR3 amino acids: CASSPQERLYGYTF. The DNA of the CDR3 is TGTGCCAGCAGCCCCCAGGAGAGACTCTATGGCTACACCTTC.